The sequence of this T cell receptor beta chain was determined in a study of blood T cell repertoires in COVID-19. Study overall: The study drew acute and convalescent COVID-19 samples from the United States, Italy and Spain. From T cells, B-cell-depleted T cells, or PBMCs came the material, which was cDNA or gDNA.

In the original analysis: Estimation of nucleated cell counts was performed using reference gene primer amplification. Sequencing was performed with immunoSEQ multiplex PCR; in TCRdb, only in-frame clones are kept and a portion is missing. V and J calls and clone size are given by that table; D and trimming were obtained from the DNA. The data show 55,000 to 90,000 clones, more than 70% seen once. Sequencing was done on a sample of peripheral blood. The sequence was obtained from an elderly woman with active or convalescent COVID-19.

CDR3 in DNA: TGTGCCAGCAGCTTGGGGGGCACCTACGAGCAGTACTTC. Its protein product is CASSLGGTYEQYF. The chain employs TRBV5-4 and TRBJ2-7; a weak D match, TRBD1 (5 bases). Germline loops: CDR1 SGHNT, CDR2 YYREEE (reference sequence). This CDR3 spans 13 amino acids. Deletions cut 0 bases from V and 2 bases from J, with 6 bases between.